This TCR beta chain was profiled in a study of T cell repertoires in cytomegalovirus infection. Comments on this clonotype: The antigen remains unidentified.

One entry per CDR3 protein results from TCRdb running MiXCR on the reads. The sample includes approximately 470,000 distinct CDR3 sequences, about 42% of them seen just once. The J segment lost 0 bases and the V segment lost 1 base, leaving 6 bases of the junction unmatched. This CDR3 has 18 amino acids. Germline loops: CDR1 SGHTA, CDR2 FQGNSA. Findings and caveats of the study: CMV carriers with the relevant HLA were identified by cumulative public TCR beta family frequency.

The sequence was collected from a human donor in good health (CMV status not recorded). Some clones in this sample may be carry-over from other donors' samples. The chain recombines TRBV7-2 with TRBJ1-6, with TRBD1 identical over 7 bases. This specimen consisted of cultured PBMCs, obtained from culture after CMV antigen stimulation. The chain's CDR3 is CASSLEGAMGSYNSPLHF. The CDR3 bases are TGTGCCAGCAGCTTAGAGGGGGCGATGGGCTCCTATAATTCACCCCTCCACTTT.